The present T cell receptor beta chain was sequenced within a study of shared clonotypes between healthy human individuals. The CDR3 spans 15 residues. J gave up 6 bases and V 6 bases, and 12 bases lay outside the gene matches. Germline V gene sequence: CDR1 MDHEN, CDR2 SYDVKM. Negatively enriched CD4+ T cells were divided by CD45RA into naive and memory. Sequencing used immunoSEQ multiplex PCR; TCRdb keeps in-frame clones, though not all of them. The sample consists of approximately 2,000,000 clones, under 95% of them appearing once. Sample: naive CD4+ T cells from PBMCs. As for subset: CD45RA+ positively selected. J is TRBJ2-3 and V is TRBV28; 7 nucleotides align to TRBD2. This TCR came from a man aged 18 to 35 in good health. Some clones in this sample may be carry-over from other donors' samples. The CDR3, as DNA: TGTGCCAGCAGATCCGGGACTATACATTGGGATACGCAGTATTTT. Translation: CASRSGTIHWDTQYF.